These T cell receptor beta chains were read from a single sample in a study of early T cells in non-severe SARS-CoV-2 infection. Each CDR3 protein is one row after TCRdb ran MiXCR on the 5' RACE reads. The data hold some 80,000 distinct CDR3 sequences, with 5% observed a single time. Specimen: whole blood, collected at baseline. These receptors were taken from an adult who was a healthcare worker with PCR-confirmed SARS-CoV-2 infection or an uninfected control (not recorded which). CDR3s include the opening cysteine and the closing phenylalanine or tryptophan. A D gene is named only where the DNA matches it firmly. Part of the rows lack a size; the others show once, few, many or a class for expanded clones.

V	size	J	D	CDR3	DNA
TRBV12-3/TRBV12-4	.	TRBJ2-2	.	CASSFRGWGELFF	TGTGCCAGCAGTTTCAGGGGTTGGGGGGAGCTGTTTTTT
TRBV18	many	TRBJ1-1	.	CASSLNGAYGNTEAFF	TGTGCCAGCTCACTAAACGGGGCCTATGGGAACACTGAAGCTTTCTTT
TRBV30	many	TRBJ1-1	TRBD1	CATTQGPARRGAEAFF	TGTGCCACTACACAGGGGCCGGCGCGTCGGGGCGCTGAAGCTTTCTTT
TRBV7-2	many	TRBJ2-7	.	CASSLLRLAYEQYF	TGTGCCAGCAGCCTCCTTAGACTAGCCTACGAGCAGTACTTC
TRBV3-1	few	TRBJ2-6	.	CATRPLSGANVLTF	TGTGCCACTAGACCACTCTCTGGGGCCAACGTCCTGACTTTC
TRBV5-1	.	TRBJ2-3	.	CASSLRTQGVEDTQYF	TGCGCCAGCAGCTTGCGGACCCAGGGAGTAGAAGATACGCAGTATTTT
TRBV7-2	many	TRBJ2-7	TRBD1	CASSLDDRASYEQYF	TGTGCCAGCAGCTTAGATGACAGGGCCTCCTACGAGCAGTACTTC
TRBV13	.	TRBJ2-1	TRBD2	CASSQAGGANNEQFF	TGTGCCAGCAGTCAAGCGGGAGGCGCGAACAATGAGCAGTTCTTC
TRBV10-3	.	TRBJ2-7	TRBD2	CAISGDGLAGISYEQYF	TGTGCCATCAGTGGGGACGGACTAGCGGGTATCTCCTACGAGCAGTACTTC
TRBV6-5	many	TRBJ2-2	TRBD1	CASSTGAVNTGELFF	TGTGCCAGCAGCACAGGGGCCGTGAACACCGGGGAGCTGTTTTTT
TRBV19	many	TRBJ2-2	.	CASSIKHTGELFF	TGTGCCAGTAGTATAAAACACACCGGGGAGCTGTTTTTT
TRBV6-6	few	TRBJ2-7	TRBD1	CASSYSIRQGVEF	TGTGCCAGCAGTTACTCGATCCGACAGGGCGTAGAATTC
TRBV9	.	TRBJ2-2	.	CASSPQGGNTGELFF	TGTGCCAGCAGCCCCCAGGGGGGGAACACCGGGGAGCTGTTTTTT
TRBV19	many	TRBJ2-3	.	CASRSGSSDPDTQYF	TGTGCCAGTAGATCGGGGTCCTCCGATCCGGATACGCAGTATTTT
TRBV6-5	many	TRBJ1-1	.	CASLRTTGTEAFF	TGTGCCAGCTTGCGCACTACTGGAACTGAAGCTTTCTTT
TRBV10-3	.	TRBJ2-1	TRBD2	CAVASGSGNEQFF	TGTGCCGTAGCTAGCGGGAGTGGCAATGAGCAGTTCTTC
TRBV7-8	many	TRBJ2-1	.	CASSLPRTGRTYNEQFF	TGTGCCAGCAGCCTACCCCGTACAGGGAGGACCTACAATGAGCAGTTCTTC
TRBV7-3	many	TRBJ1-2	TRBD1	CASAQGAGYGYTF	TGTGCCAGTGCACAGGGGGCTGGGTATGGCTACACCTTC
TRBV18	.	TRBJ2-2	TRBD2	CASSRSAGGNTGELFF	TGTGCCAGCTCACGATCGGCGGGAGGGAACACCGGGGAGCTGTTTTTT
TRBV11-3	many	TRBJ2-1	.	CASSLRDNEQFF	TGTGCCAGCAGCTTAAGGGACAATGAGCAGTTCTTC
TRBV19	many	TRBJ2-1	TRBD2	CASRPGTSGVRDEQFF	TGTGCCAGTAGGCCAGGGACTAGCGGGGTACGGGATGAGCAGTTCTTC
TRBV6-5	many	TRBJ1-2	.	CASSGPARGRFYGYTF	TGTGCCAGCAGTGGACCGGCGAGGGGCCGATTCTATGGCTACACCTTC
TRBV4-1	many	TRBJ1-2	.	CASSQVAAGRNYGYTF	TGCGCCAGCAGCCAAGTGGCGGCGGGGCGTAACTATGGCTACACCTTC
TRBV19	.	TRBJ2-5	.	CASSTQTEQETQYF	TGTGCCAGTAGTACCCAGACAGAACAAGAGACCCAGTACTTC
TRBV6-5	many	TRBJ2-1	TRBD1	CASSSWDRGIYEQFF	TGTGCCAGCAGCTCGTGGGACAGGGGGATCTATGAGCAGTTCTTC
TRBV10-3	few	TRBJ2-3	TRBD2	CAISESFRGSGRTDTQYF	TGTGCCATCAGTGAGTCGTTCCGGGGTAGCGGGAGAACAGATACGCAGTATTTT
TRBV27	many	TRBJ2-3	.	CASSWKGDTQYF	TGTGCCAGCAGTTGGAAAGGAGATACGCAGTATTTT
TRBV29-1	many	TRBJ2-7	.	CSVEDVQTGSYEQYF	TGCAGCGTTGAAGACGTCCAGACAGGCTCCTACGAGCAGTACTTC
TRBV10-3	many	TRBJ1-2	TRBD1	CAISDPTGVNGYTF	TGTGCCATCAGTGACCCGACAGGGGTCAATGGCTACACCTTC
TRBV20-1	many	TRBJ2-1	.	CSASRWGYNEQFF	TGCAGTGCTAGTCGGTGGGGTTACAATGAGCAGTTCTTC
TRBV7-9	many	TRBJ2-1	.	CASSRTSLGYNEQFF	TGTGCCAGCAGCCGGACCTCGCTTGGCTACAATGAGCAGTTCTTC
TRBV20-1	many	TRBJ1-4	.	CSAKHGPNEKLFF	TGCAGTGCTAAACATGGGCCGAATGAAAAACTGTTTTTT
TRBV2	.	TRBJ2-1	TRBD2	CASSEALQASGKYNEQFF	TGTGCCAGCAGTGAAGCGCTCCAAGCTAGCGGAAAATACAATGAGCAGTTCTTC
TRBV19	few	TRBJ2-3	.	CASTHGGETDTQYF	TGTGCCAGTACCCACGGTGGGGAGACAGATACGCAGTATTTT
TRBV7-6	few	TRBJ2-7	TRBD2	CASSLALGLAGNEQYF	TGTGCCAGCAGCTTAGCGCTGGGACTAGCGGGAAACGAGCAGTACTTC
TRBV10-1	many	TRBJ2-7	.	CASSDARGGPPYEQYF	TGCGCCAGCAGTGACGCTCGAGGAGGGCCTCCCTACGAGCAGTACTTC
TRBV10-2	many	TRBJ1-6	TRBD1	CASSRELQGRDSPLHF	TGCGCCAGCAGTCGGGAATTACAGGGGAGGGATTCACCCCTCCACTTT
TRBV7-2	many	TRBJ2-1	.	CASSPPGLSYNEQFF	TGTGCCAGCAGCCCCCCGGGCCTCTCCTACAATGAGCAGTTCTTC
TRBV5-1	many	TRBJ2-7	.	CASSLSPQNPYEQYF	TGCGCCAGCAGCTTGTCGCCACAGAATCCTTACGAGCAGTACTTC
TRBV12-3/TRBV12-4	many	TRBJ2-7	.	CASIFKQYF	TGTGCCAGCATCTTCAAGCAGTACTTC
TRBV5-6	many	TRBJ1-6	.	CASSLVVSGSPLHF	TGTGCCAGCAGCTTGGTAGTCTCGGGTTCACCCCTCCACTTT
TRBV7-9	few	TRBJ1-1	.	CASAPMNTEAFF	TGTGCCAGCGCCCCCATGAACACTGAAGCTTTCTTT
TRBV5-1	few	TRBJ2-5	.	CASSLNVGEGGETQYF	TGCGCCAGCAGCTTGAACGTGGGAGAAGGGGGAGAGACCCAGTACTTC
TRBV10-3	many	TRBJ1-1	TRBD1	CAISDRGKNTEAFF	TGTGCCATCAGTGACAGGGGGAAGAACACTGAAGCTTTCTTT
TRBV19	many	TRBJ1-1	.	CASSITGMTEAFF	TGTGCCAGTAGTATCACAGGGATGACTGAAGCTTTCTTT
TRBV19	many	TRBJ1-4	.	CASSPRDSGYEKLFF	TGTGCCAGTAGTCCCCGGGACTCCGGGTATGAAAAACTGTTTTTT
TRBV11-2	.	TRBJ1-1	TRBD1	CASSSLNRDSGLEAFF	TGTGCCAGCAGCTCCCTAAACCGGGACAGCGGGCTTGAAGCTTTCTTT